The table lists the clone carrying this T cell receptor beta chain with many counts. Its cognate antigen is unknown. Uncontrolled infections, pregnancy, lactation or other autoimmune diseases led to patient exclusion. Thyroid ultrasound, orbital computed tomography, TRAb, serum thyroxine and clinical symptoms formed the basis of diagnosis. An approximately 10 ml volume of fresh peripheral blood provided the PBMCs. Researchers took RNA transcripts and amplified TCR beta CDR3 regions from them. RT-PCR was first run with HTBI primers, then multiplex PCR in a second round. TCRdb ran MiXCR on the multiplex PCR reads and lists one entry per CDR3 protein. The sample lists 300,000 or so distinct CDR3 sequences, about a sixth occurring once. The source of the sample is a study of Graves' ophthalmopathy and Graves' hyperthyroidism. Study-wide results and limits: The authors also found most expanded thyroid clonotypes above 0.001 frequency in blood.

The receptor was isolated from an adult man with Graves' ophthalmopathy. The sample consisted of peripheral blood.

The CDR3 is CASSYADLGGMGNGYTF. CDR3 DNA: TGTGCCAGCAGTTACGCCGACCTTGGGGGCATGGGGAATGGCTACACCTTC. This chain uses TRBV6-5 with TRBJ1-2, with D perhaps matching TRBD1 (6 bases). Trimming took off 2 bases at V and 6 bases at J, with 22 bases between the two ends. Germline CDR1 reads MNHEY; CDR2 reads SVGAGI. The CDR3 is 17 amino acids.